These 8 T cell receptor beta chains originate from one sample sequenced in a study of beta chain features in type 1 diabetes. Every bit of the isolated RNA underwent reverse transcription, so sequencing read expressed TCRB transcripts. Here immunoSEQ multiplex PCR was the method, and the copy in TCRdb shows in-frame clones only, minus some. Of some 330,000 clones detected, approximately 11% appear once; the ten largest clones hold about 0.014%. What was sequenced was naive CD4+ T cells from blood. Receptor source: a woman in her 30s in good health.

The CDR3 bases are TGTGCCAGCAGTTCACCCGGGAGCTCCTACAATGAGCAGTTCTTC. Translation: CASSSPGSSYNEQFF. V is TRBV28 and J is TRBJ2-1; possible D gene TRBD2, 6 bases. The V gene's germline CDR1 is MDHEN and CDR2 SYDVKM. V lost 4 bases and J 0 bases, leaving 10 bases between the germline ends. The CDR3 contains 15 residues.

The chain uses TRBV28 and TRBJ2-5; 7 positions agree with TRBD2. V gave up 2 bases and J gave up 2 bases; unmatched junction bases: 5. This CDR3 has 15 amino acids. The germline gives CDR1 MDHEN, CDR2 SYDVKM. The CDR3 nucleotides are TGTGCCAGCAGTTTAGGCGGGAGATTACAAGAGACCCAGTACTTC. Translation: CASSLGGRLQETQYF.

The chain has TRBV6-1 and TRBJ2-1; weak D call: TRBD2 (6 bases). V shed 7 bases and J shed 3 bases, with 16 bases lying between them. The germline CDR1 and CDR2 sequences are MNHNS and SASEGT. This CDR3 spans 15 amino acids. The CDR3 bases are TGTGCCAGCACCGGAGCGGGTGGATACTACAATGAGCAGTTCTTC. Protein sequence: CASTGAGGYYNEQFF.

The CDR3 region is CASSVQRDTQYF. CDR3 in DNA: TGTGCCAGCAGCGTACAGCGAGATACGCAGTATTTT. The chain uses TRBV9 and TRBJ2-3; D remains ambiguous. Trimming removed 1 base at V and 5 bases at J, with 5 bases between. Germline V gene data show CDR1 as SGDLS and CDR2 as YYNGEE. The CDR3 runs 12 residues.

V gene TRBV2 combines with J gene TRBJ2-7; a weak D match, TRBD1 (6 bases). Germline V gene lookup returns CDR1 SNHLY and CDR2 FYNNEI. The germline V and J ends were trimmed by 11 bases and 5 bases, with 13 bases remaining between them. The CDR3 sequence is 11 residues long. DNA for the CDR3: TGTGCCGGAACAGGGTGGGACGAGCAGTACTTC. Amino acid sequence: CAGTGWDEQYF.

This clone was observed a few times. The rearrangement links TRBV11-2 to TRBJ1-1; TRBD1 matches at 8 bases. V was clipped by 3 bases and J by 6 bases; unmatched bases: 3. This CDR3 contains 13 residues. CDR1 and CDR2 from the germline V gene are SGHAT and FQNNGV. The CDR3 region has the DNA TGTGCCAGCAGCTTGCAACAGGGGGCTGAAGCTTTCTTT. Amino acids: CASSLQQGAEAFF.

This clone came up a few times. V and J are TRBV27 and TRBJ2-3; D perhaps matches TRBD1 (5 bases). This CDR3 has 15 residues. Per the germline V gene, CDR1 is MNHEY and CDR2 is SMNVEV (reference sequence). V lost 0 bases and J 2 bases, leaving 9 bases between the germline ends. As DNA, the CDR3 is TGTGCCAGCAGTTTATCCAGGGCGCACACAGATACGCAGTATTTT. This sequence encodes CASSLSRAHTDTQYF.

In its sample, this clone was seen a few times. The DNA for the CDR3 is TGTGCCAGCAGTGAGGCAGGGGGATTGGAGACCCAGTACTTC. Its protein product is CASSEAGGLETQYF. The V call is TRBV25-1, the J call TRBJ2-5; 7 bases are a match to TRBD1. The V gene end was trimmed by 3 bases and the J gene end by 5 bases; junction bases not matched to a gene: 6. Per the germline V gene, CDR1 is MGHDK and CDR2 is SYGVNS. The CDR3 is 14 amino acids.